These 8 T cell receptor beta chains were all obtained from the same sample, sequenced in a study of T cells in Graves' hyperthyroidism and ophthalmopathy. Researchers took RNA transcripts and amplified the TCR beta CDR3 regions from them. A first-round RT-PCR of the TCR CDR3 used the HTBI primer set. TCRdb re-called the multiplex PCR reads with MiXCR, one entry per CDR3 protein. The table includes some 510,000 distinct CDR3 sequences, 46% detected once. The sample comprised peripheral blood or thyroid tissue (not recorded which). The receptors were sampled from a woman aged 18-30 years with Graves' hyperthyroidism.

This clonotype was seen many times. CDR3 coding DNA: TGTGCCACCAGTGAAGCCGGGTTAGATGAAAAACTGTTTTTT. It translates to CATSEAGLDEKLFF. The chain carries TRBV24-1 and TRBJ1-4; D remains unclear. CDR3 length equals 14 residues. The germline gives CDR1 KGHDR, CDR2 SFDVKD. The ends were cut back, 4 bases at V and 6 bases at J, with 11 bases in the middle.

The genes are TRBV7-9 and TRBJ1-2, with D possibly matching TRBD1 (6 bases). Germline lookup yields CDR1 SEHNR and CDR2 FQNEAQ (reference sequence). V was shortened by 5 bases and J by 3 bases, with 22 bases between the two germline ends. The CDR3 is 17 residues long. The CDR3 is CASSPSQYTGTHYGYTF. In nucleotides, the CDR3 is TGTGCCAGCAGCCCCAGTCAGTATACCGGGACACACTATGGCTACACCTTC.

The chain employs TRBV10-3 and TRBJ2-7; D possibly corresponds to TRBD1 (5 bases). The V and J ends lost 5 bases and 6 bases respectively, with 17 bases between them. The germline CDR1 and CDR2 sequences are ENHRY and SYGVKD. The CDR3 totals 14 residues. CDR3: CAISRRRATGEQYF. For the CDR3, the DNA is TGTGCCATCAGTCGACGCAGGGCTACGGGCGAGCAGTACTTC.

As regards this clonotype: One end of the junction fails to match germline, which may point to a read error. The rearrangement links TRBV24-1 to TRBJ1-5; TRBD1 agrees at 9 bases. Germline assignment: CDR1 KGHDR and CDR2 SFDVKD. The CDR3 is 11 amino acids. CDR3 protein: CATPPRTGVFF. CDR3 sequence (DNA): TGTGCCACCCCTCCTAGGACAGGGGTCTTTTTT.

The chain recombines TRBV12-3 or TRBV12-4 with TRBJ2-5; D uncertain. V shed 6 bases and J shed 5 bases, with 16 bases lying between them. The CDR3 has 14 residues. CDR3 DNA sequence: TGTGCCAGCAGCTTGAACCCCAAAGGGGAGACCCAGTACTTC. It specifies CASSLNPKGETQYF.

The genes are TRBV20-1 and TRBJ2-5; 7 positions match TRBD1. This CDR3 spans 13 amino acids. J gave up 3 bases and V 6 bases, and 7 bases lay outside the gene matches. CDR1 is DFQATT, CDR2 SNEGSKA, per germline (reference sequence). The CDR3 coding sequence is TGCAGTGCGAATTCACAGGGGAAAGAGACCCAGTACTTC. It translates to CSANSQGKETQYF.

This clonotype was detected only a few times. This rearrangement joins TRBV7-9 to TRBJ1-1; maybe TRBD1 (6 bases). CDR3 length equals 13 residues. CDR1 and CDR2 from the germline V gene are SEHNR and FQNEAQ (reference sequence). V lost 6 bases, J lost 3 bases, and 11 bases lay in between. The CDR3 loop is CASRPRQDTEAFF. DNA for the CDR3: TGTGCCAGCAGACCTAGACAGGACACTGAAGCTTTCTTT.

On this clonotype itself: Because the CDR3 is missing its conserved closing phenylalanine or tryptophan, this is likely a read error. The V call is TRBV7-3, the J call TRBJ2-7; D call uncertain. Deletions cut 10 bases from V and 2 bases from J, with 12 bases between. CDR1 and CDR2 from the germline V gene are SGHTA and FQGTGA. This CDR3 is built from 12 residues. Here the CDR3 reads CAKTRPPYEQYL. The CDR3 DNA reads as TGTGCCAAGACCCGGCCTCCCTACGAGCAGTACCTC.